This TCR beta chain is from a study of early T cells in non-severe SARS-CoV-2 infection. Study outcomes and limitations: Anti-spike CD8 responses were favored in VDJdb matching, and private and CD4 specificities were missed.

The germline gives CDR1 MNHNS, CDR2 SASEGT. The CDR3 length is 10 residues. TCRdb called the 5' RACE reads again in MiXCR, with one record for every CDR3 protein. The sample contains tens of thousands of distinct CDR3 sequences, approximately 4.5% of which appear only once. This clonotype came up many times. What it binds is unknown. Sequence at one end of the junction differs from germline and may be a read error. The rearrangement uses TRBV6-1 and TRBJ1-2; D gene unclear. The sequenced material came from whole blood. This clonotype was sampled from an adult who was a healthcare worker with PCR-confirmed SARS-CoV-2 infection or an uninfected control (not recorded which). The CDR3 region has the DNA TGTGCCAGCCGTGAGGATGGCTACACCTTC. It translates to CASREDGYTF.